This T cell receptor beta chain stems from a study of cytomegalovirus exposure and HLA in healthy donors. The wider study: In an earlier analysis, some 110 million unique TCR beta sequences were found from some 200 million T cells.

Primers for the PCR totalled 60 Vbeta and 13 Jbeta. Sequencing used immunoSEQ multiplex PCR; TCRdb keeps in-frame clones, though not all of them. The data contain 150,000 or so clones, approximately 79% of them singletons. Findings of the study overall: According to reports, the classifier identified cytomegalovirus status with high specificity and sensitivity. Presence/absence results assume similar sequencing depth per donor, which may not hold.

This clone has more than one count but fewer than ten. Its antigen is not identified. The CDR3 loop spans 12 amino acids. V was clipped by 3 bases and J by 8 bases, with 10 bases between them. Germline V CDR1 and CDR2: MDHEN, SYDVKM. V usage is TRBV28 and J usage is TRBJ1-1, with no clear D. Material for sequencing was PBMCs. The sequence was collected from a man younger than 35 in good health and CMV-seropositive. The CDR3 DNA is TGTGCCAGCAGTTTTGAGGTTAGGGAAGCTTTCTTT. Encoded protein: CASSFEVREAFF.